This TCR beta chain appears in the sequencing data of a study of T cell responses to AZD1222 COVID-19 vaccine. TCRdb keeps only in-frame clones here, not all; method: immunoSEQ multiplex PCR. The data show 150,000 or so clones, 90% seen once. The sample in question was peripheral blood, obtained on day 0 of AZD1222 vaccination. The origin of this receptor is an adult in good health.

The CDR3 coding sequence is TGTGCCAGCAGCGAGCCCTCAAGCTACACCTTC. It yields the protein CASSEPSSYTF. The chain carries TRBV21-1 and TRBJ1-2. TRBV21-1 constitutes a pseudogene. The CDR3 is 11 residues long.